One and the same sample provided the 17 T cell receptor beta chains below, sequenced in a study of identical twins. TCRdb passed the 5' RACE reads through MiXCR, listing each CDR3 protein once. This table has approximately 690,000 distinct CDR3 sequences, approximately 6% appearing once. The sample was naive T cells sorted from blood. These receptors all stem from a man younger than 30 in good health.

This clonotype turned up a few times. This chain joins TRBV6-1 and TRBJ2-7; a possible D gene is TRBD2 (6 bases). In germline, CDR1 is MNHNS, CDR2 SASEGT. Trimming left V 0 bases short and J 6 bases short, with 9 bases between. CDR3 length: 13 residues. The DNA of the CDR3 is TGTGCCAGCAGTGAAGCGGTGGGGGGCGAGCAGTACGTC. The encoded protein is CASSEAVGGEQYV.

This clonotype has at least ten counts. J is TRBJ2-7 and V is TRBV12-3 or TRBV12-4; 7 positions agree with TRBD1. V shed 6 bases and J 4 bases; nucleotides not matched to a gene: 12. The length of the CDR3 is 15 residues. CDR3 DNA: TGTGCCAGCAGCAAATCCGGGACAGAATATTACGAGCAGTACTTC. It encodes CASSKSGTEYYEQYF.

This clonotype came up many times. The CDR3 sequence: CASSLAGSTTYNEQFF. CDR3 in DNA: TGCGCCAGCAGCTTGGCCGGGTCCACAACCTACAATGAGCAGTTCTTC. The chain employs TRBV5-1 and TRBJ2-1; D is uncertain. V was trimmed by 0 bases and J by 2 bases, leaving 12 bases between them. Germline V CDR1 and CDR2: SGHRS, YFSETQ. The CDR3 totals 16 residues.

This clonotype was observed many times. The chain employs TRBV5-1 and TRBJ2-1, with 8 bases fitting TRBD2. This CDR3 comprises 15 residues. V gave up 1 base and J gave up 5 bases; unmatched junction bases: 5. Germline V CDR1 and CDR2: SGHRS, YFSETQ. The CDR3 coding sequence is TGCGCCAGCAGCTTGCGACTAGCGAACAACAATGAGCAGTTCTTC. Translating gives CASSLRLANNNEQFF.

This clonotype was seen more than once but under ten times. The chain recombines TRBV15 with TRBJ2-3; 9 nucleotides agree with TRBD2. The CDR3 has 17 amino acids. The trim removed 1 base at V and 6 bases at J, leaving 11 bases unmatched. Germline CDR1 and CDR2: LNHNV and YYDKDF (reference sequence). This CDR3 reads CATSRVRREGRLDTQYF. CDR3 nucleotide sequence: TGTGCCACCAGCAGAGTTCGGCGGGAGGGCCGACTGGATACGCAGTATTTT.

This clonotype came up a few times. The J gene is TRBJ2-7, the V gene TRBV2; either TRBD1 or TRBD2 may fit D (5 bases each). With 6 bases removed from V and 3 bases from J, the gap between germline ends came to 12 bases. Looked up from germline, CDR1 is SNHLY and CDR2 is FYNNEI. The CDR3 loop spans 13 amino acids. CDR3 residues: CASRGTALYEQYV. CDR3 nucleotides: TGTGCCAGCAGAGGGACGGCCCTCTACGAGCAGTACGTC.

This clonotype was observed a few times. J is TRBJ2-2 and V is TRBV15; 7 bases fit TRBD2. This CDR3 has 13 residues. V lost 6 bases, J lost 3 bases, and 1 base stayed unmatched. Germline assignment: CDR1 LNHNV and CDR2 YYDKDF (reference sequence). CDR3 residues: CATRGGYTGELFF. As DNA, the CDR3 is TGTGCCACCAGGGGAGGGTACACCGGGGAGCTGTTTTTT.

This clonotype occurred a few times. The gene calls are TRBV29-1 and TRBJ1-5; D call uncertain. This CDR3 is 13 amino acids long. Germline values: CDR1 SQVTM, CDR2 ANQGSEA. V lost 4 bases, J lost 2 bases, and 9 bases lay in between. CDR3 sequence: CSVVAGGNQPQHF. The CDR3 DNA sequence: TGCAGCGTTGTCGCGGGAGGCAATCAGCCCCAGCATTTT. Combining the CDR3 with reference TRBV29-1 and TRBJ1-5 gives the whole variable domain SAVISQKPSRDICQRGTSLTIQCQVDSQVTMMFWYRQQPGQSLTLIATANQGSEATYESGFVIDKFPISRPNLTFSTLTVSNMSPEDSSIYLCSVVAGGNQPQHFGDGTRLSIL.

The chain employs TRBV5-5 and TRBJ1-3; TRBD1 is a possible D gene (5 bases). The CDR3 is 15 amino acids. V dropped 3 bases and J dropped 0 bases, with 10 bases sitting between them. CDR1 and CDR2 (germline): SGHKS, YYEKEE (reference sequence). CDR3 protein: CASSWDRNSGNTIYF. For the CDR3, the DNA is TGTGCCAGCAGCTGGGACCGGAACTCTGGAAACACCATATATTTT. The whole variable domain, remainder taken from reference TRBV5-5 and TRBJ1-3, is DAGVTQSPTHLIKTRGQQVTLRCSPISGHKSVSWYQQVLGQGPQFIFQYYEKEERGRGNFPDRFSARQFPNYSSELNVNALLLGDSALYLCASSWDRNSGNTIYFGEGSWLTVV.

This clonotype was seen many times. The chain recombines TRBV7-2 with TRBJ2-5; D remains ambiguous. V was clipped by 4 bases and J by 3 bases, with 12 bases between them. The germline gives CDR1 SGHTA, CDR2 FQGNSA. The CDR3 runs to 14 residues. This CDR3 reads CASSSPDVKETQYF. DNA of the CDR3: TGTGCCAGCAGCTCCCCCGACGTTAAAGAGACCCAGTACTTC.

This clonotype was observed many times. The J gene is TRBJ2-1, the V gene TRBV2; D call uncertain. The ends were cut back, 7 bases at V and 5 bases at J, with 12 bases in the middle. This CDR3 spans 13 amino acids. Germline CDR1 is SNHLY and CDR2 is FYNNEI. The CDR3 region has the DNA TGTGCCAGCACGGAGCTTCCTGACAATGAGCAGTTCTTC. Translation gives CASTELPDNEQFF.

This clonotype was seen a handful of times. This chain links TRBV7-2 with TRBJ2-1; 13 nucleotides align to TRBD2. The CDR3 extends over 17 amino acids. Germline values: CDR1 SGHTA, CDR2 FQGNSA. J was trimmed by 4 bases and V by 1 base; bases with no gene match: 4. The DNA for the CDR3 is TGTGCCAGCAGCTTAGTACTAGCGGGAGGGAAATACAATGAGCAGTTCTTC. Translation: CASSLVLAGGKYNEQFF. Filled out from reference TRBV7-2 and TRBJ2-1, the complete variable domain reads GAGVSQSPSNKVTEKGKDVELRCDPISGHTALYWYRQSLGQGLEFLIYFQGNSAPDKSGLPSDRFSAERTGGSVSTLTIQRTQQEDSAVYLCASSLVLAGGKYNEQFFGPGTRLTVL.

This clonotype has ten or more counts. This sequence joins TRBV20-1 and TRBJ1-3; D is unresolved. The CDR3 loop spans 14 amino acids. With 1 base removed from V and 2 bases from J, the gap between germline ends came to 9 bases. Germline CDR1 is DFQATT and CDR2 is SNEGSKA (reference sequence). CDR3 residues: CSARVGPPGNTIYF. DNA of the CDR3: TGCAGTGCTAGAGTCGGACCTCCTGGAAACACCATATATTTT.

The V call is TRBV15, the J call TRBJ2-1; the match to TRBD1 covers 7 bases. From germline, CDR1 is LNHNV and CDR2 YYDKDF (reference sequence). CDR3 length equals 14 residues. Losses at the gene ends were 4 bases for V and 8 bases for J; bases not matched to a gene: 8. CDR3 amino acids: CATSTRQGFDEQFF. The CDR3 nucleotides read TGTGCCACCAGCACACGACAGGGTTTCGATGAGCAGTTCTTC.

This clonotype showed up just a few times. V usage is TRBV7-9 and J usage is TRBJ2-5; D call uncertain. The length of the CDR3 is 16 residues. Trimming took 7 bases from V and 2 from J, leaving 20 bases between them. In germline, CDR1 is SEHNR, CDR2 FQNEAQ (reference sequence). CDR3 region: CASIGLGSLLQETQYF. CDR3 sequence (DNA): TGTGCCAGCATAGGATTAGGGTCGTTACTACAAGAGACCCAGTACTTC.

The chain couples TRBV10-2 to TRBJ2-3; TRBD2 aligns across 14 bases. Germline values: CDR1 WSHSY, CDR2 SAAADI. CDR3 size: 14 residues. The J segment lost 8 bases and the V segment lost 8 bases, leaving 6 bases of the junction unmatched. The CDR3 loop is CASGGLAGVGTQYF. The CDR3, as DNA: TGCGCCAGCGGGGGACTAGCGGGAGTTGGTACGCAGTATTTT.

The chain links TRBV20-1 to TRBJ1-3; D is ambiguous. From germline, CDR1 is DFQATT and CDR2 SNEGSKA (reference sequence). The CDR3 loop spans 11 amino acids. Trimming removed 7 bases from V and 1 base from J, with 5 bases in between. The CDR3 reads CSVVSGNTIYF. CDR3 DNA: TGCAGTGTTGTGTCTGGAAACACCATATATTTT.